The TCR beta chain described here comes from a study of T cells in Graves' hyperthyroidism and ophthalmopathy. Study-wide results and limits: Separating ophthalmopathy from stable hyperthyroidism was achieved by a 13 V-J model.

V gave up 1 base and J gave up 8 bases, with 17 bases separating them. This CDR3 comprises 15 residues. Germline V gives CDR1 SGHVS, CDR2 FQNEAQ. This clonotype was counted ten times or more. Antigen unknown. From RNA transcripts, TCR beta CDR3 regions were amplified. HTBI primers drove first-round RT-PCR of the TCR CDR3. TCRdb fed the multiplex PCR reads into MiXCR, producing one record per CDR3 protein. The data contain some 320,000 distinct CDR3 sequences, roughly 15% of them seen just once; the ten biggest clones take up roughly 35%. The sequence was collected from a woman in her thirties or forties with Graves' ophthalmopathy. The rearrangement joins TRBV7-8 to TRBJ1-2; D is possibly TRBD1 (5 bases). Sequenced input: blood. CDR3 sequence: CASSLDSQGLGGYTF. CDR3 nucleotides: TGTGCCAGCAGCTTAGATTCGCAGGGCCTTGGGGGCTACACCTTC.